This T cell receptor beta chain came from a study of T cell responses to AZD1222 COVID-19 vaccine. Study context: Both about-4-week and about-12-week second-dose recipients were combined. Regarding the study as a whole: It was only 6 or 7 AZD1222 recipients who were seropositive at baseline. Reports indicate that nearly half of spike-specific TCRs are directed at unmutated variant regions.

Profiled with immunoSEQ multiplex PCR; TCRdb holds only in-frame clones, not every one. The sample includes 130,000 to 150,000 clones, about 91% of them seen just once. The sample holds one count of this clone. The antigen remains unidentified. The germline CDR1 and CDR2 sequences are SNHLY and FYNNEI. V was clipped by 2 bases and J by 5 bases; unmatched bases: 5. This CDR3 has 15 amino acids. The source was peripheral blood, collected on day 0 of AZD1222 vaccination. This chain links TRBV2 with TRBJ1-4, with TRBD1 matching 7 bases. This sequence was found in an adult in good health. CDR3 region: CASSERVGGNEKLFF. CDR3 nucleotide sequence: TGTGCCAGCAGTGAACGAGTAGGGGGCAATGAAAAACTGTTTTTT. Complete variable domain (other parts from reference TRBV2 and TRBJ1-4): EPEVTQTPSHQVTQMGQEVILRCVPISNHLYFYWYRQILGQKVEFLVSFYNNEISEKSEIFDDQFSVERPDGSNFTLKIRSTKLEDSAMYFCASSERVGGNEKLFFGSGTQLSVL.